This T cell receptor beta chain emerged from a study of blood T cell repertoires in COVID-19. For recovered donors of Cohort 3, there were two negative PCRs, clearance, or symptom resolution. Germline lookup yields CDR1 KGHSH and CDR2 LQKENI. Trimming shortened V by 3 bases and J by 0 bases, and 8 bases separated the two germline ends. The CDR3 runs 15 residues. Data came from immunoSEQ multiplex PCR; TCRdb stores just in-frame clones and leaves some out. The table shows around 300,000 clones, with 89% occurring only once. The genes are TRBV18 and TRBJ1-4; D gene uncertain. Sequenced material: PBMCs or T cells enriched from blood (not recorded which). The receptor's source is a woman aged 55-69 years who had recovered from COVID-19. The DNA for the CDR3 is TGTGCCAGCTCACCCTTAGCCTCAACTAATGAAAAACTGTTTTTT. It translates to CASSPLASTNEKLFF.